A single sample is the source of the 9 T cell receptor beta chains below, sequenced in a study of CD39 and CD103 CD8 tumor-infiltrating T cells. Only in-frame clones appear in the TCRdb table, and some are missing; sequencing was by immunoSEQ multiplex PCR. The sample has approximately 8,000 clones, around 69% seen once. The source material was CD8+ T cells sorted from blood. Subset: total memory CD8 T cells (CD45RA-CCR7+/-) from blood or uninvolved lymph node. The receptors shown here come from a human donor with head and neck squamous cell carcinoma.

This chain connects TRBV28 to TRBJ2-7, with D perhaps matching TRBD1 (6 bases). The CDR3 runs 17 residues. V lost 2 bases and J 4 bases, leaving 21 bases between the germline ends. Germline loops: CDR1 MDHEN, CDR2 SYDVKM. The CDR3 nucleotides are TGTGCCAGCAGTTTAGGTATCTCTACAGGGCGAAGTTACGAGCAGTACTTC. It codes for CASSLGISTGRSYEQYF.

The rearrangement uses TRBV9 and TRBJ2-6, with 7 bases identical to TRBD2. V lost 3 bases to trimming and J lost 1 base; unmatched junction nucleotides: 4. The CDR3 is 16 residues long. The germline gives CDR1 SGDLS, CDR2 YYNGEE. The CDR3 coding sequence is TGTGCCAGCAGCGGGGGGGGGTTGTCTGGGGCCAACGTCCTGACTTTC. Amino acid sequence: CASSGGGLSGANVLTF.

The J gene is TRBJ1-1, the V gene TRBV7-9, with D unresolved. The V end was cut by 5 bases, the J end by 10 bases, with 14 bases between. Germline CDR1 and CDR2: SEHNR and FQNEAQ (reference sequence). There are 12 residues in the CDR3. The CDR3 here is CASSLGILGAFF. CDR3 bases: TGTGCCAGCAGCCTCGGGATCTTGGGAGCTTTCTTT.

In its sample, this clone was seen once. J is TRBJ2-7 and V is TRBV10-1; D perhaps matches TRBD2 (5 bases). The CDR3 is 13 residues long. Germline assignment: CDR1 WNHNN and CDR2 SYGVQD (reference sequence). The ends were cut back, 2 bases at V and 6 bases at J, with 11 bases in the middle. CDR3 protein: CASSELLAAEQYF. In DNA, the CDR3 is TGCGCCAGCAGTGAGCTTCTAGCTGCCGAGCAGTACTTC.

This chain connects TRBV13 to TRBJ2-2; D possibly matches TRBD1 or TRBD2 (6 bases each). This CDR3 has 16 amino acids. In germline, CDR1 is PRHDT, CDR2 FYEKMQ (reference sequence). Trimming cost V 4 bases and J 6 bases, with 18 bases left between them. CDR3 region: CASSSDGGGYAGELFF. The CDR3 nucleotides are TGTGCCAGCAGCTCAGACGGAGGGGGGTATGCCGGGGAGCTGTTTTTT.

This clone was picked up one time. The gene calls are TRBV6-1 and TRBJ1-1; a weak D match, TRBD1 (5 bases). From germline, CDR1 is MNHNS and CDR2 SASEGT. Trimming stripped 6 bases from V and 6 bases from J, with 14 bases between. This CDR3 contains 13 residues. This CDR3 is CASSFYGGAEAFF. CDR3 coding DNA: TGTGCCAGCAGCTTCTACGGGGGGGCTGAAGCTTTCTTT.

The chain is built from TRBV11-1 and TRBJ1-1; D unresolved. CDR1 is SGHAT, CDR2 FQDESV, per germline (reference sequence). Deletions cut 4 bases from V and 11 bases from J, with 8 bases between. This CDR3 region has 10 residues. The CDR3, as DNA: TGTGCCAGCAGCTCCCCCCCCGCTTTCTTT. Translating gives CASSSPPAFF.

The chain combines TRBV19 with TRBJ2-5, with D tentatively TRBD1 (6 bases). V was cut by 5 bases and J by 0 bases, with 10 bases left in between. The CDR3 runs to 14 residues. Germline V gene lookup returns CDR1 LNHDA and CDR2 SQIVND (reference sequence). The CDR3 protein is CASSVYRDQETQYF. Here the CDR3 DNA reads TGTGCCAGTAGTGTATACAGGGACCAAGAGACCCAGTACTTC.

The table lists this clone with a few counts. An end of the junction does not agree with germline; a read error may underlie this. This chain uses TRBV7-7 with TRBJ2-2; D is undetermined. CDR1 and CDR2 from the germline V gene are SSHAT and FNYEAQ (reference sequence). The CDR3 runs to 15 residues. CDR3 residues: CASSPIPGNTGELFF. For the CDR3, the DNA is TGTGCTAGCAGCCCTATTCCGGGGAACACCGGGGAGCTGTTTTTT.